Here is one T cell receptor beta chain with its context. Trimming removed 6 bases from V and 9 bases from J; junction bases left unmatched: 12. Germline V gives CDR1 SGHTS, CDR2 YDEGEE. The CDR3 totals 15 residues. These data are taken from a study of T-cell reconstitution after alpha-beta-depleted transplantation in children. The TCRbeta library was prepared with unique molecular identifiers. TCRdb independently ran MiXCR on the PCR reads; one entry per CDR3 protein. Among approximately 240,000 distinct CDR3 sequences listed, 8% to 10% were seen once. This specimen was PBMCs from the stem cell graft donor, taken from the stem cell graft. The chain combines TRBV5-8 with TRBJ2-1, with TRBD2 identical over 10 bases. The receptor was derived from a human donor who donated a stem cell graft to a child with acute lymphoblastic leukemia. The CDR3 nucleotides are TGTGCCAGCACCCATTTAGCGGGGGGTTTTGGTGAGCAGTTCTTC. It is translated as CASTHLAGGFGEQFF.